Described below is a single T cell receptor beta chain sequence and its context. This sample is drawn from a study of blood T cell repertoires in COVID-19. On the study more broadly: The origin of the acute and convalescent COVID-19 samples was the United States, Italy and Spain.

CDR3 size: 15 residues. V was pared by 1 base and J by 9 bases, with 6 bases of the junction left unmatched. The V gene's germline CDR1 is LGHNA and CDR2 YSLEER. As processed by the authors: The assay estimated nucleated cells by amplifying reference gene primers. The data were produced by immunoSEQ multiplex PCR, yet TCRdb's version contains in-frame clones alone and is incomplete. That table gives V, J and clone size, and the DNA gave D and trimming. The sample includes roughly 95,000 clones, about four fifths of them seen just once. The V call is TRBV4-3, the J call TRBJ1-6, with TRBD1 matching 7 bases. The sequencing sample was made of peripheral blood. This TCR derives from a human donor in a cohort sampled during active COVID-19. CDR3 coding DNA: TGCGCCAGCAGCCAAGCTGACAGGGCCAGTTCACCCCTCCACTTT. This translates into CASSQADRASSPLHF.